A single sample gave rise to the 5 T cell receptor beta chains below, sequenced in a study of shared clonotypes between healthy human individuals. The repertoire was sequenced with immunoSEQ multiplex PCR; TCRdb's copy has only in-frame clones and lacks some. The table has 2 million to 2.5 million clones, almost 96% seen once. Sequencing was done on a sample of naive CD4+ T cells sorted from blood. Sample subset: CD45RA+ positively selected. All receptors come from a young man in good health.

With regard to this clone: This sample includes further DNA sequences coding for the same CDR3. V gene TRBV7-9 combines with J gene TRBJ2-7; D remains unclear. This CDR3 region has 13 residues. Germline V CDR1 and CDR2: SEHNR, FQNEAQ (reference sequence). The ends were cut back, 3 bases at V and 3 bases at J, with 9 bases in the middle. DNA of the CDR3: TGTGCCAGCAGCTTGGGCCCCGACTACGAGCAGTACTTC. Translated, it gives CASSLGPDYEQYF.

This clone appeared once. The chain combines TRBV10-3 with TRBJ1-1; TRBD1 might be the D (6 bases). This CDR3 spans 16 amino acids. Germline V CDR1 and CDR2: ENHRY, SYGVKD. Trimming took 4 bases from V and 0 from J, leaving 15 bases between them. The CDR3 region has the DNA TGTGCCATCAGTGGACAGGACCCTCCTATGAACACTGAAGCTTTCTTT. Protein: CAISGQDPPMNTEAFF.

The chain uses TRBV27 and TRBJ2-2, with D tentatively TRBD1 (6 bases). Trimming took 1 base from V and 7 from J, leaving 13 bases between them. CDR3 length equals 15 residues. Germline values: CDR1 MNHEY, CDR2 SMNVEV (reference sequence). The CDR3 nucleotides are TGTGCCAGCAGTTTATTGCCAGGGGTGGGCGGGGAGCTGTTTTTT. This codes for CASSLLPGVGGELFF.

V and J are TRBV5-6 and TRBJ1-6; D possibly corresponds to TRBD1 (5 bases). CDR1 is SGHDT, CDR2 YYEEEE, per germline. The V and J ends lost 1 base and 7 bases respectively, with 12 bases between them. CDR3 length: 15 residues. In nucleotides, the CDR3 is TGTGCCAGCAGCTTGCGGGACGGGAGAAATTCACCCCTCCACTTT. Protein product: CASSLRDGRNSPLHF.

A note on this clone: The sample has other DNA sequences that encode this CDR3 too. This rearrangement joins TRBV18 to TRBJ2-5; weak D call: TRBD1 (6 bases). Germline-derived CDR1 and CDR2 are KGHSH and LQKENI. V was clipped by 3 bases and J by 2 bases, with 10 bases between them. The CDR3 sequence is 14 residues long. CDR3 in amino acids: CASSPGTIQETQYF. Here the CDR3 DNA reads TGTGCCAGCTCACCGGGGACAATTCAAGAGACCCAGTACTTC.